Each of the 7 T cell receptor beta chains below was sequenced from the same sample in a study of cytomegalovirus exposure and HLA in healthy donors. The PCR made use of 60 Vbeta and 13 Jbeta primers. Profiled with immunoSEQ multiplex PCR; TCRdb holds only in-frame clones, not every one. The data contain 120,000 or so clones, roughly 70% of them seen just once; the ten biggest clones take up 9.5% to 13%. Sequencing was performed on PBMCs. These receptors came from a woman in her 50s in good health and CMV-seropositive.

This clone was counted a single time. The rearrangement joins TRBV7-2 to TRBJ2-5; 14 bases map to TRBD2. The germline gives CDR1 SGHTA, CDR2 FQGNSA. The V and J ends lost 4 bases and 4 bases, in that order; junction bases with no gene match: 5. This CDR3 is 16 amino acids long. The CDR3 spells CASSSLGLAGGETQYF. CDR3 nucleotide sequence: TGTGCCAGCAGCTCCCTAGGACTAGCGGGAGGAGAGACCCAGTACTTC.

CDR3 coding DNA: TGTGCCAGCAGCTTCGCCTGGGGGGGTACGCAGTATTTT. It translates to CASSFAWGGTQYF. The V call is TRBV7-7, the J call TRBJ2-3, with 7 positions matching TRBD2. V lost 3 bases to trimming and J lost 8 bases; unmatched junction nucleotides: 5. The CDR3 totals 13 residues. Germline V gene sequence: CDR1 SSHAT, CDR2 FNYEAQ (reference sequence).

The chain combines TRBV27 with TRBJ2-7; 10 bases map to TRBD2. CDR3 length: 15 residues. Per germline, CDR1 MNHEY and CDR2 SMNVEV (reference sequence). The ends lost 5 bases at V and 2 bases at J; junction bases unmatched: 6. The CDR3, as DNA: TGTGCCAGCAGTCCCATACTAGCGGGAACCTACGAGCAGTACTTC. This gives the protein CASSPILAGTYEQYF.

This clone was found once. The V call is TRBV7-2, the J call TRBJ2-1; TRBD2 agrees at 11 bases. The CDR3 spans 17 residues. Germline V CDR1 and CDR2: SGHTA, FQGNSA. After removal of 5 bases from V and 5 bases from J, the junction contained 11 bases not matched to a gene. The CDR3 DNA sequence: TGTGCCAGCAGCCAGAAAATAGCGGGAGGGCCGGACAATGAGCAGTTCTTC. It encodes CASSQKIAGGPDNEQFF.

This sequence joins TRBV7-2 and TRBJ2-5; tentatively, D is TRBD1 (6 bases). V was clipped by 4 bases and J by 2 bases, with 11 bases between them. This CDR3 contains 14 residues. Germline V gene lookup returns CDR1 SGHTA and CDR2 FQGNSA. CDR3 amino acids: CASSSRGLQETQYF. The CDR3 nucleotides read TGTGCCAGCAGCTCCAGGGGCCTTCAAGAGACCCAGTACTTC.

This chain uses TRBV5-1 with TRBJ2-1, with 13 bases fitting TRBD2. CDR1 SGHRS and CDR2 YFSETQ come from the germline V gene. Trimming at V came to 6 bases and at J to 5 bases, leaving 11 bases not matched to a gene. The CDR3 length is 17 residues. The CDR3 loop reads CASTTLAGGPRDNEQFF. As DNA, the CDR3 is TGCGCCAGCACCACACTAGCGGGAGGGCCTCGGGACAATGAGCAGTTCTTC.

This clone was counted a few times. The CDR3 sequence: CASSRVEEKLFF. CDR3 sequence (DNA): TGTGCCAGCAGCAGGGTGGAAGAAAAACTGTTTTTT. The J gene is TRBJ1-4, the V gene TRBV28; a possible D gene is TRBD1 (5 bases). CDR3 size: 12 residues. V was cut by 6 bases and J by 8 bases, with 10 bases left in between. CDR1 MDHEN and CDR2 SYDVKM come from the germline V gene.